These 6 T cell receptor beta chains originate from one sample sequenced in a study of monozygotic twins with inflammatory bowel disease. Reanalyzing the 5' RACE reads, TCRdb keeps one entry per CDR3 protein, without DNA. The specimen's table records around 140,000 distinct CDR3 sequences. Sequenced material: blood. These receptors were obtained from a human donor with ulcerative colitis or Crohn's disease, or a healthy co-twin of an affected twin (not recorded which).

The chain links TRBV5-1 to TRBJ1-4. Germline V lookup: CDR1 SGHRS, CDR2 YFSETQ. This CDR3 region has 14 residues. CDR3 sequence: CASSLDQANEKLFF. Full variable domain (rest looked up from reference TRBV5-1 and TRBJ1-4): KAGVTQTPRYLIKTRGQQVTLSCSPISGHRSVSWYQQTPGQGLQFLFEYFSETQRNKGNFPGRFSGRQFSNSRSEMNVSTLELGDSALYLCASSLDQANEKLFFGSGTQLSVL.

The CDR3 protein is CASSRTGANQPQHF. The V gene is TRBV3-1, the J gene TRBJ1-5; with no DNA, the TCRdb D assignment of TRBD1 cannot be verified. Germline V gives CDR1 LGHDT, CDR2 YNNKEL (reference sequence). CDR3 size: 14 residues.

This chain links TRBV29-1 with TRBJ2-7; the TRBD1 assignment by TCRdb is unverifiable without DNA. CDR1 SQVTM and CDR2 ANQGSEA come from the germline V gene. The CDR3 length is 14 residues. The CDR3 region is CSVGVRTFSYEQYF.

The chain is built from TRBV11-2 and TRBJ2-7; the D call from TCRdb, TRBD1, cannot be confirmed without DNA. CDR3 length equals 17 residues. The germline gives CDR1 SGHAT, CDR2 FQNNGV. The CDR3 region is CASSPLVGQMSSYEQYF.

The chain employs TRBV18 and TRBJ1-3; with no DNA, the TCRdb D assignment of TRBD1 cannot be verified. The CDR3 contains 16 residues. Germline CDR1 KGHSH, CDR2 LQKENI. CDR3 loop: CASSPEGTRSGNTIYF.

The chain links TRBV6-4 to TRBJ2-2; TCRdb indicates TRBD1, and absent DNA this call remains unverified. This CDR3 spans 15 amino acids. Germline CDR1 is MRHNA and CDR2 is SNTAGT. CDR3 amino acids: CASKSTGGDTGELFF.